This is a list of T cell receptor beta chains from one sample in a study of cytomegalovirus exposure and HLA in healthy donors. Sequencing used immunoSEQ multiplex PCR; TCRdb keeps in-frame clones, though not all of them. The table has about 160,000 clones, roughly 79% seen once. Sequenced input: PBMCs. All receptors derive from a woman in her 50s in good health and CMV-seropositive. The CDR3 runs from the conserved cysteine through the conserved F or W. Fields, in order: V gene, J gene, CDR3 protein.

V gene: TRBV2; J gene: TRBJ2-7; CDR3 protein: CASSDSDEQYF
V gene: TRBV2; J gene: TRBJ1-2; CDR3 protein: CASSERQADGYTF
V gene: TRBV9; J gene: TRBJ2-2; CDR3 protein: CASSRTSLGNTGELFF
V gene: TRBV6-5; J gene: TRBJ2-7; CDR3 protein: CASKGTGGYEQYF
V gene: TRBV6-5; J gene: TRBJ1-2; CDR3 protein: CASSKDTHYGYTF
V gene: TRBV5-6; J gene: TRBJ2-1; CDR3 protein: CASSYEREDYNEQFF
V gene: TRBV30; J gene: TRBJ2-7; CDR3 protein: CAWSMNPTYVEQYF
V gene: TRBV9; J gene: TRBJ2-7; CDR3 protein: CASSVGQGGYEQYF
V gene: TRBV12-5; J gene: TRBJ2-5; CDR3 protein: CASGLGAGETQYF
V gene: TRBV13; J gene: TRBJ1-1; CDR3 protein: CASSLQGNMVTEAFF
V gene: TRBV10-1; J gene: TRBJ2-5; CDR3 protein: CASTRLAGEGQETQYF
V gene: TRBV21-1; J gene: TRBJ2-7; CDR3 protein: CASSKGAGIEQYF
V gene: TRBV7-9; J gene: TRBJ2-3; CDR3 protein: CASSSGQTDTQYF
V gene: TRBV10-1; J gene: TRBJ2-1; CDR3 protein: CASSESTGLAGRNEQFF
V gene: TRBV19; J gene: TRBJ2-5; CDR3 protein: CASKPRGGETQYF